These T cell receptor beta chains were read from a single sample in a study of blood T cell repertoires in COVID-19. Data came from immunoSEQ multiplex PCR; TCRdb stores just in-frame clones and leaves some out. The table lists under 450,000 clones, around four fifths of them singletons, with 5% to 5.5% in the top ten. The sample comprised PBMCs or T cells enriched from blood (not recorded which). The receptor source for this set is a woman aged 50 to 60 who had recovered from COVID-19. CDR3s include the opening cysteine and the closing phenylalanine or tryptophan. D genes are given only for firm matches. Size tells how often a clone was seen (once, few, many) or the class of an expanded clone, and some rows leave it out.

V gene,clone size,J gene,D gene,CDR3 protein,CDR3 DNA
TRBV19,.,TRBJ2-7,.,CASSSSGTRSYEQYF,TGTGCCAGTAGTTCCTCCGGGACTCGCTCCTACGAGCAGTACTTC
TRBV7-9,.,TRBJ1-5,.,CASSSSDNLNQPQHF,TGTGCCAGCAGCTCATCAGACAACCTCAATCAGCCCCAGCATTTT
TRBV30,.,TRBJ1-6,TRBD1,CARGTGLNSPLHF,TGTGCCCGTGGGACAGGGCTTAATTCACCCCTCCACTTT
TRBV11-2,.,TRBJ1-2,.,CASTPGWGAVNYGYTF,TGTGCCAGCACCCCGGGATGGGGAGCTGTTAACTATGGCTACACCTTC
TRBV5-6,once,TRBJ1-4,.,CASSSQGVSEKLFF,TGTGCCAGCAGCTCCCAAGGGGTCAGTGAAAAACTGTTTTTT
TRBV3-1/TRBV3-2,.,TRBJ2-1,TRBD2,CASSQRGLAGDEQFF,TGTGCCAGCAGCCAGCGGGGACTAGCGGGAGATGAGCAGTTCTTC
TRBV7-2,once,TRBJ1-2,.,CASSTVQGSYGYTF,TGTGCCAGCAGCACCGTCCAGGGCAGCTATGGCTACACCTTC
TRBV5-6,few,TRBJ1-2,TRBD1,CASTLTTGRNYGYTF,TGTGCCAGCACCCTAACGACAGGGCGCAACTATGGCTACACCTTC
TRBV19,.,TRBJ1-4,TRBD1,CASSIGTGRPSTNEKLFF,TGTGCCAGTAGTATCGGGACAGGGAGGCCCTCAACTAATGAAAAACTGTTTTTT
TRBV2,.,TRBJ2-3,TRBD1,CASRRDRGRTDTQYF,TGTGCCAGCAGGCGGGACAGGGGGCGCACTGATACGCAGTATTTT
TRBV29-1,.,TRBJ1-1,.,CSVDGGPGMNTEAFF,TGCAGCGTTGACGGAGGTCCGGGAATGAACACTGAAGCTTTCTTT
TRBV15,.,TRBJ1-4,.,CATSRTGRATNEKLFF,TGTGCCACCAGCAGGACAGGCCGAGCAACTAATGAAAAACTGTTTTTT
TRBV9,few,TRBJ2-2,TRBD2,CASSVASGYTGELFF,TGTGCCAGCAGCGTAGCTAGCGGTTACACCGGGGAGCTGTTTTTT
TRBV12-3/TRBV12-4,.,TRBJ1-5,.,CASSFDGVQPQHF,TGTGCCAGCAGTTTCGATGGAGTACAGCCCCAGCATTTT
TRBV5-5,.,TRBJ1-6,TRBD1,CASSMGGTGGASYNSPLHF,TGTGCCAGCAGTATGGGCGGGACAGGGGGCGCATCCTATAATTCACCCCTCCACTTT
TRBV30,.,TRBJ2-1,TRBD2,CAWSVGVDAGEFF,TGTGCCTGGAGTGTAGGGGTGGATGCGGGGGAGTTCTTC
TRBV18,.,TRBJ2-6,TRBD1,CASSPGIIGQGPGANVLTF,TGTGCCAGCTCACCGGGGATCATAGGACAGGGGCCTGGGGCCAACGTCCTGACTTTC
TRBV10-3,.,TRBJ2-5,TRBD2,CAIARDRGVTQYF,TGTGCCATAGCACGAGATCGGGGGGTGACCCAGTACTTC
TRBV7-2,.,TRBJ2-5,TRBD2,CASSLAGGVETQYF,TGTGCCAGCAGTCTAGCGGGAGGAGTGGAGACCCAGTACTTC
TRBV27,.,TRBJ1-1,.,CASSHLRGGTEAFF,TGTGCCAGCAGTCATCTTCGGGGAGGGACTGAAGCTTTCTTT
TRBV19,.,TRBJ1-2,TRBD1,CATPGQGSGYTF,TGTGCCACCCCGGGACAGGGGAGCGGCTACACCTTC
TRBV6-5,.,TRBJ2-7,TRBD1,CASRQPGQGYEQYF,TGTGCCAGCCGGCAGCCGGGACAGGGCTACGAGCAGTACTTC
TRBV5-4,.,TRBJ1-3,TRBD1,CASSFGSQGANGNTIYF,TGTGCCAGCAGCTTTGGGTCTCAGGGGGCGAATGGAAACACCATATATTTT
TRBV2,.,TRBJ1-1,.,CASSPLQGENTEAFF,TGTGCCAGCAGTCCCCTACAGGGTGAGAACACTGAAGCTTTCTTT
TRBV21-1,.,TRBJ1-3,.,CASSLIRDRGHTIYF,TGTGCCAGCAGCCTCATCCGGGACAGGGGACACACCATATATTTT
TRBV20-1,.,TRBJ1-1,.,CSARDLTEAFF,TGCAGTGCTAGAGATCTGACTGAAGCTTTCTTT
TRBV5-1,.,TRBJ2-5,TRBD2,CASSLGWRGYQETQYF,TGCGCCAGCAGCTTGGGTTGGCGGGGGTACCAAGAGACCCAGTACTTC
TRBV11-2,.,TRBJ1-4,TRBD1,CASSLQGGTNEKLFF,TGTGCCAGCAGCTTACAGGGGGGAACTAATGAAAAACTGTTTTTT
TRBV7-2,.,TRBJ2-2,.,CASSPSRGSAGELFF,TGTGCCAGCAGTCCCTCTAGGGGATCGGCCGGGGAGCTGTTTTTT
TRBV30,.,TRBJ2-5,.,CAGKETVQETQYF,TGTGCCGGGAAGGAGACAGTTCAAGAGACCCAGTACTTC
TRBV3-1/TRBV3-2,.,TRBJ1-1,TRBD1,CASSPRDRGPVRTEAFF,TGTGCCAGCAGCCCCCGGGACAGGGGGCCGGTGCGTACTGAAGCTTTCTTT
TRBV16,few,TRBJ2-7,TRBD1,CASSLRDRGNHEQYF,TGTGCCAGCAGCCTCCGGGACAGGGGGAACCACGAGCAGTACTTC
TRBV27,.,TRBJ1-1,TRBD1,CASSSTIRTGGPNTEAFF,TGTGCCAGCAGTTCGACTATAAGGACAGGGGGCCCGAACACTGAAGCTTTCTTT
TRBV19,.,TRBJ1-6,TRBD1,CASKVGQGAWNSPLHF,TGTGCCAGTAAAGTTGGACAGGGGGCTTGGAATTCACCCCTCCACTTT
TRBV4-2,.,TRBJ1-5,TRBD1,CASSQDLRTGSSSPNQPQHF,TGTGCCAGCAGCCAAGATCTGAGGACAGGGTCGTCGAGCCCTAATCAGCCCCAGCATTTT
TRBV6-5,.,TRBJ2-3,.,CASRDRPTDTQYF,TGTGCCAGCAGGGACAGACCCACAGATACGCAGTATTTT
TRBV6-5,few,TRBJ1-5,TRBD1,CASSLDRGQPQHF,TGTGCCAGCAGCCTGGACAGGGGCCAGCCCCAGCATTTT
TRBV15,.,TRBJ1-4,.,CATSRVRGEKLFF,TGTGCCACCAGCAGAGTCAGGGGAGAAAAGCTGTTTTTT
TRBV5-1,.,TRBJ1-1,.,CASSRELNTEAFF,TGCGCCAGCAGTAGGGAGCTGAACACTGAAGCTTTCTTT
TRBV5-4,.,TRBJ1-3,.,CASSLYSGNTIYF,TGTGCCAGCAGCTTGTACTCTGGAAACACCATATATTTT
TRBV5-1,.,TRBJ1-1,TRBD1,CASSLIPGQGGTEAFF,TGCGCCAGCAGCTTAATCCCGGGACAGGGCGGCACTGAAGCTTTCTTT
TRBV7-2,.,TRBJ1-1,.,CASSYLHRVGTEAFF,TGTGCCAGCAGCTACTTGCACAGGGTTGGCACTGAAGCTTTCTTT
TRBV28,.,TRBJ2-7,TRBD1,CASIGDPRDSYYEQYF,TGTGCCAGCATAGGAGACCCCCGGGACAGCTACTACGAGCAGTACTTC
TRBV6-2/TRBV6-3,few,TRBJ1-1,.,CASSSPGEAFF,TGTGCCAGCAGTTCTCCTGGCGAAGCTTTCTTT
TRBV7-3,.,TRBJ1-5,.,CASSPLRPQHF,TGTGCCAGCAGTCCCCTGCGGCCCCAGCATTTT
TRBV7-9,.,TRBJ2-5,TRBD1,CASSFFTGEETQYF,TGTGCCAGCAGCTTCTTCACAGGGGAAGAGACCCAGTACTTC
TRBV5-1,.,TRBJ1-5,TRBD1,CASSLTGGGQPQHF,TGCGCCAGCAGCCTGACAGGGGGCGGCCAGCCCCAGCATTTT
TRBV5-1,.,TRBJ2-7,TRBD1,CASSPDRGEQYF,TGCGCCAGCAGCCCGGACAGGGGCGAGCAGTACTTC
TRBV29-1,.,TRBJ2-3,TRBD2,CSVSGTTSTDTQYF,TGCAGCGTCTCCGGGACTACTAGCACAGATACGCAGTATTTT
TRBV2,.,TRBJ1-2,.,CASSESAGYGYTF,TGTGCCAGCAGTGAATCGGCAGGCTATGGCTACACCTTC
TRBV11-3,.,TRBJ1-6,.,CASSLGGITNSPLHF,TGTGCCAGCAGCTTAGGAGGAATTACAAATTCACCCCTCCACTTT
TRBV7-2,.,TRBJ2-3,TRBD2,CASSLTGAGVATDTQYF,TGTGCCAGCTCGCTTACTGGTGCGGGGGTCGCCACAGATACGCAGTATTTT
TRBV6-6,.,TRBJ1-6,TRBD1,CASSIQGFNSPLHF,TGTGCCAGCAGTATACAGGGGTTTAATTCACCCCTCCACTTT
TRBV7-3,.,TRBJ1-3,.,CASSTHQDRFSPGNTIYF,TGTGCCAGCAGCACGCACCAGGACAGATTTTCCCCTGGAAACACCATATATTTT
TRBV15,.,TRBJ2-6,.,CATRFYSGANVLTF,TGTGCCACCAGGTTTTACTCTGGGGCCAACGTCCTGACTTTC
TRBV5-1,.,TRBJ2-1,TRBD1,CASSLGTGSSYNEQFF,TGCGCCAGCAGCCTGGGGACAGGGAGCTCCTACAATGAGCAGTTCTTC